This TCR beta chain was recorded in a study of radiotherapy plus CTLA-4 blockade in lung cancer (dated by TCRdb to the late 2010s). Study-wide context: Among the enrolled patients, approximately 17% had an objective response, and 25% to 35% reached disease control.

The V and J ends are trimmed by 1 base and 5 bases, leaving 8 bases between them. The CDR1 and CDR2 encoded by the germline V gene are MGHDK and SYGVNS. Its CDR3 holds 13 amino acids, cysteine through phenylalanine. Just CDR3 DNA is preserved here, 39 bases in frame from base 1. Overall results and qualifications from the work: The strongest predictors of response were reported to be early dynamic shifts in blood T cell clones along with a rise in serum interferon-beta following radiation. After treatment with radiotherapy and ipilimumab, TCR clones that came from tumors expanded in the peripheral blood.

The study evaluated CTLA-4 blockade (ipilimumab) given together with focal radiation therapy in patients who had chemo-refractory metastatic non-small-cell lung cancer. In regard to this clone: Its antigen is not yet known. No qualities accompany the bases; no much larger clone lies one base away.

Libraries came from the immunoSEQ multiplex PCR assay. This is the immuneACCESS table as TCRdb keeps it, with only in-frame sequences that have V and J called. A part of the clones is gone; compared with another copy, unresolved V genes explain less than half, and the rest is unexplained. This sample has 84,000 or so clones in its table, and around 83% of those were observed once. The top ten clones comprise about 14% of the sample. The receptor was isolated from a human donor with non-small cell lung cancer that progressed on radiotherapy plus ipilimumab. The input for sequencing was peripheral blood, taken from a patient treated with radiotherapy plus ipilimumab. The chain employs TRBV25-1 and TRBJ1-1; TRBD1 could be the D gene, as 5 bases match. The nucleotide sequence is TGTGCCAGCAGTGAATCCAGGGTTACTGAAGCTTTCTTT. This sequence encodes CASSESRVTEAFF.